The entry that follows covers one TCR beta chain sequence. Its antigen is still unknown. The data belong to a study of PD-1 blockade in classical Hodgkin lymphoma. The wider study: Patients received nivolumab 3 mg/kg intravenously every 2 weeks.

CDR3 length: 12 residues. Germline lookup yields CDR1 SGHDT and CDR2 YYEEEE. Between the trimmed V and J ends, which lost 0 bases and 6 bases, there was a span of 4 bases. Documented time point: cycle 4 day 1 (C4D1), after six to seven weeks of nivolumab. With no exception, relapse followed autologous stem cell transplantation in all patients, and brentuximab vedotin exposure varied. Best responses included complete response and partial response; otherwise, the best response was progressive disease. Sequencing used immunoSEQ multiplex PCR; TCRdb keeps in-frame clones, though not all of them. The sample shows around 92,000 clones, 83% of them seen only once. Study-level points and caveats: Individuals initiating nivolumab under 1 year after ASCT were excluded. Complete responders showed a baseline diversity that resembled the diversity of newly diagnosed patients.

The chain is built from TRBV5-6 and TRBJ1-5; D remains ambiguous. This receptor was taken from a human donor with classical Hodgkin lymphoma. The sequencing here drew on peripheral blood mononuclear cells (PBMCs), taken before the fourth cycle of nivolumab. CDR3 in DNA: TGTGCCAGCAGCTTGGTAGGTCAGCCCCAGCATTTT. It is translated as CASSLVGQPQHF.